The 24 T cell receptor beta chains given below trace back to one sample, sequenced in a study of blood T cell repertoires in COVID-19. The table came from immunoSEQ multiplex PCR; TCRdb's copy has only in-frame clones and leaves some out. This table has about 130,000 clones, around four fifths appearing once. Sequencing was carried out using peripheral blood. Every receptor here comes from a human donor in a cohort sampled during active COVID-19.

CDR3 amino acids: CASSVVSGYGTEAFF. The CDR3, as DNA: TGTGCCAGCAGCGTAGTTTCAGGGTACGGCACTGAAGCTTTCTTT. V usage is TRBV9 and J usage is TRBJ1-1, with a tentative D call TRBD1 (5 bases). With 0 bases removed from V and 4 bases from J, the gap between germline ends came to 13 bases. The length of the CDR3 is 15 residues. Germline V gives CDR1 SGDLS, CDR2 YYNGEE.

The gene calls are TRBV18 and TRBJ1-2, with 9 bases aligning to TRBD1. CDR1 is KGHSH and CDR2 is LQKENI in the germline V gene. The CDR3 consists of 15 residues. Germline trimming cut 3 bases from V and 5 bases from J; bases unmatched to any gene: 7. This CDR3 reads CASSPRQGERYGYTF. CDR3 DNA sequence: TGTGCCAGCTCACCTCGACAGGGGGAGAGATATGGCTACACCTTC.

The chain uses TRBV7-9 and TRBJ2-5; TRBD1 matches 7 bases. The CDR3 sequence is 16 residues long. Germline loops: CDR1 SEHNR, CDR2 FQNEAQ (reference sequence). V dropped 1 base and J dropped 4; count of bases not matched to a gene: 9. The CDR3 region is CASSLGPDRLGETQYF. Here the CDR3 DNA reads TGTGCCAGCAGCTTAGGACCGGACAGGCTAGGAGAGACCCAGTACTTC. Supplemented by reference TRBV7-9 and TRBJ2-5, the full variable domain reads DTGVSQNPRHKITKRGQNVTFRCDPISEHNRLYWYRQTLGQGPEFLTYFQNEAQLEKSRLLSDRFSAERPKGSFSTLEIQRTEQGDSAMYLCASSLGPDRLGETQYFGPGTRLLVL.

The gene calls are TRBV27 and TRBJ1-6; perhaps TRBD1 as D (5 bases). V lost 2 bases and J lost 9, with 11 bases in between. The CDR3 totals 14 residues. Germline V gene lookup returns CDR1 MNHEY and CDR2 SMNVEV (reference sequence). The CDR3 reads CASSLRRVISPLHF. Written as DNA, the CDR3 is TGTGCCAGCAGTTTACGCAGGGTAATTTCACCCCTCCACTTT.

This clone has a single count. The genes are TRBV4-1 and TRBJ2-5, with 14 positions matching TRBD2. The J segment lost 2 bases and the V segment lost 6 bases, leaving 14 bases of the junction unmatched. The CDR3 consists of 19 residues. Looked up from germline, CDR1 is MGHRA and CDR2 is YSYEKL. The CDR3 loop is CASRAMGRLAGGIQETQYF. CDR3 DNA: TGCGCCAGCAGGGCGATGGGGAGACTAGCGGGGGGGATACAAGAGACCCAGTACTTC.

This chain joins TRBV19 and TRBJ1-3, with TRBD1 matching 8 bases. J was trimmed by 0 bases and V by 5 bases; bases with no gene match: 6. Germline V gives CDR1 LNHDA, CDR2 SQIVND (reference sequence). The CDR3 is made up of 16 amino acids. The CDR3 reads CASSVHRGSSGNTIYF. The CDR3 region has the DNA TGTGCCAGTAGTGTCCACAGGGGGAGCTCTGGAAACACCATATATTTT.

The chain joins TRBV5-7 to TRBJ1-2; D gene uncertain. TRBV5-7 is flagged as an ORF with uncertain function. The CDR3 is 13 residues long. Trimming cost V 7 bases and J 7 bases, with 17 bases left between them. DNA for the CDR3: TGTGCCAGCCTTTCTTATCCCGCCGGTGGCTACACCTTC. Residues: CASLSYPAGGYTF.

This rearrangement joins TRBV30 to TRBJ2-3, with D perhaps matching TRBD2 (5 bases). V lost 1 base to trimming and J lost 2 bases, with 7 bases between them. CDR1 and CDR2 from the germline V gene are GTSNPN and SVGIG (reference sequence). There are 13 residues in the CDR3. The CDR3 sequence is CAWSATNTDTQYF. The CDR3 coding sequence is TGTGCCTGGAGTGCGACTAACACAGATACGCAGTATTTT.

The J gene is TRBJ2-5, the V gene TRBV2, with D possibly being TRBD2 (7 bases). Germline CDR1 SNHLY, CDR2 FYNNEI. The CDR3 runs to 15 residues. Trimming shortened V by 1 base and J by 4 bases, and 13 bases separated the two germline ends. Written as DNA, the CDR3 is TGTGCCAGCAGTGAAGGCTGGGGAGGGGGAGAGACCCAGTACTTC. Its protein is CASSEGWGGGETQYF.

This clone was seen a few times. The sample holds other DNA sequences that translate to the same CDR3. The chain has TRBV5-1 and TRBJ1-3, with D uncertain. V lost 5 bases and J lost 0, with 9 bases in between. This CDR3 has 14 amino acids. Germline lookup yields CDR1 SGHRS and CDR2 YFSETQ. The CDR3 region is CASSEQSSGNTIYF. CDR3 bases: TGCGCCAGCAGTGAACAGAGCTCTGGAAACACCATATATTTT. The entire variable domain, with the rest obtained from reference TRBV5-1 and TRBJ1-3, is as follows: KAGVTQTPRYLIKTRGQQVTLSCSPISGHRSVSWYQQTPGQGLQFLFEYFSETQRNKGNFPGRFSGRQFSNSRSEMNVSTLELGDSALYLCASSEQSSGNTIYFGEGSWLTVV.

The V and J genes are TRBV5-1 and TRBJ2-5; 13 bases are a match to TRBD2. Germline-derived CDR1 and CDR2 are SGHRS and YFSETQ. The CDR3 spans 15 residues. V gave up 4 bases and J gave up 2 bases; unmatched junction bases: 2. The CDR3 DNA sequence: TGCGCCAGCAGCGTGGGACTAGCGGGGCAAGAGACCCAGTACTTC. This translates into CASSVGLAGQETQYF.

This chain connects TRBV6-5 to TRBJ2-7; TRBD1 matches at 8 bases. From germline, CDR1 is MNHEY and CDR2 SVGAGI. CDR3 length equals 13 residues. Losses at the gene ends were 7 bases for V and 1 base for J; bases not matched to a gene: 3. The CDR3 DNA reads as TGTGCCAGCAATCGACAGGGGTCCTACGAGCAGTACTTC. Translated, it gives CASNRQGSYEQYF.

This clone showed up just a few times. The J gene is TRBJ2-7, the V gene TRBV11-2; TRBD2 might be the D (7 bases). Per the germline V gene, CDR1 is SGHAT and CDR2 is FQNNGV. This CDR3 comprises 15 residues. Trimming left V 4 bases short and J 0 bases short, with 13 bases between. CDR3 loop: CASSWGRGPSYEQYF. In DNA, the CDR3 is TGTGCCAGCAGCTGGGGGCGGGGGCCCTCCTACGAGCAGTACTTC. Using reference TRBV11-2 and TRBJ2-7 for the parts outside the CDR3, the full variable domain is EAGVAQSPRYKIIEKRQSVAFWCNPISGHATLYWYQQILGQGPKLLIQFQNNGVVDDSQLPKDRFSAERLKGVDSTLKIQPAKLEDSAVYLCASSWGRGPSYEQYFGPGTRLTVT.

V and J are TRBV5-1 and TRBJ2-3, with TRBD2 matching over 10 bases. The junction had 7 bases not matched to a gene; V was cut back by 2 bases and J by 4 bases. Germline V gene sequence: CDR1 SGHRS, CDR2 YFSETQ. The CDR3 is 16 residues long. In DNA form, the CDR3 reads TGCGCCAGCAGCTTAAGCGGGGGGGCCGTCCCAGATACGCAGTATTTT. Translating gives CASSLSGGAVPDTQYF. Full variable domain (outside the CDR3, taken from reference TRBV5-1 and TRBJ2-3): KAGVTQTPRYLIKTRGQQVTLSCSPISGHRSVSWYQQTPGQGLQFLFEYFSETQRNKGNFPGRFSGRQFSNSRSEMNVSTLELGDSALYLCASSLSGGAVPDTQYFGPGTRLTVL.

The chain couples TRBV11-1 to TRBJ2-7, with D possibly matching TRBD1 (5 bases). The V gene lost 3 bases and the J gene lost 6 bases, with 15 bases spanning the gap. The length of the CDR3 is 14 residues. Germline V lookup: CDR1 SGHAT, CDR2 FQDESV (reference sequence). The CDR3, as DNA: TGTGCCAGCAGCTTGGCAGGGAATATCCGCGAGCAGTACTTC. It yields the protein CASSLAGNIREQYF.

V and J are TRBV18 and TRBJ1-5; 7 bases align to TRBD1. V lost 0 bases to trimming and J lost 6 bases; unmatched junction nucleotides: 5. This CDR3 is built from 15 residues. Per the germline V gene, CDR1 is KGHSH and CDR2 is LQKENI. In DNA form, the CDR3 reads TGTGCCAGCTCACCACCGTCGACAGGGCTTCAGCCCCAGCATTTT. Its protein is CASSPPSTGLQPQHF.

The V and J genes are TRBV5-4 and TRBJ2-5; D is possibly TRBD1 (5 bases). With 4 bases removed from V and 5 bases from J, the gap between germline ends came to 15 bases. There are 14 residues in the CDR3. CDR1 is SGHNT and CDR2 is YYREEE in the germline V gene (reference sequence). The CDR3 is CASSPRDSGETQYF. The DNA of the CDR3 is TGTGCCAGCAGCCCCAGGGATTCCGGGGAGACCCAGTACTTC.

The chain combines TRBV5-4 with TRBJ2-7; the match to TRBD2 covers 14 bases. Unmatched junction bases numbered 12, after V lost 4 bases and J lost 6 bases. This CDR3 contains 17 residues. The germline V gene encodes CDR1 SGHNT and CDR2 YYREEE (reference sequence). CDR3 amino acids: CASSPTSGGASIGEQYF. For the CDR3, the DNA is TGTGCCAGCAGCCCGACTAGCGGGGGGGCTTCTATCGGCGAGCAGTACTTC.

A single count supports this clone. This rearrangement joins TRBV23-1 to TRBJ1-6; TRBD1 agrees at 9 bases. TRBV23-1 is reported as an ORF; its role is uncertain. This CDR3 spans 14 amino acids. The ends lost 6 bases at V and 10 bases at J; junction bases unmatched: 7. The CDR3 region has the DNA TGCGCCAGCAGGCCGGGACAGGGAGACTCACCCCTCCACTTT. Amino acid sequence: CASRPGQGDSPLHF.

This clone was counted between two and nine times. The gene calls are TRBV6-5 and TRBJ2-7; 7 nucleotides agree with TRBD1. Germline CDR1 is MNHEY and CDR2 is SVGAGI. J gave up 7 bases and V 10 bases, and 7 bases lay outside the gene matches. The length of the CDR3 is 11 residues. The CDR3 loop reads CATTTGREQYF. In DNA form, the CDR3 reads TGTGCCACCACGACAGGGCGAGAGCAGTACTTC.

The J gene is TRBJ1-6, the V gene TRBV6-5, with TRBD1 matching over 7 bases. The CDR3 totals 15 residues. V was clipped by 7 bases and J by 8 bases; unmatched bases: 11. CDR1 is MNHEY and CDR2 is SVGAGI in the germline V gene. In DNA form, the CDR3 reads TGTGCCAGCATTTCGTTGCCAGGGGGAGATTCACCCCTCCACTTT. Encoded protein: CASISLPGGDSPLHF.

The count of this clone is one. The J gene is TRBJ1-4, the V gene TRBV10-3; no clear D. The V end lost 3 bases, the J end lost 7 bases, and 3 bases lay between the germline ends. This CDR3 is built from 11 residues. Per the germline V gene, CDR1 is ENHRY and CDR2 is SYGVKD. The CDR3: CAISDGEKLFF. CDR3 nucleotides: TGTGCCATCAGTGACGGTGAAAAACTGTTTTTT.

This CDR3 reads CASSPGGATNEKLFF. As DNA, the CDR3 is TGTGCCAGCAGCCCCGGGGGGGCAACTAATGAAAAACTGTTTTTT. This chain connects TRBV7-8 to TRBJ1-4; a possible D gene is TRBD1 (5 bases). V lost 5 bases and J lost 0, with 10 bases in between. Germline lookup yields CDR1 SGHVS and CDR2 FQNEAQ. The CDR3 extends over 15 amino acids. Full variable domain (outside the CDR3, taken from reference TRBV7-8 and TRBJ1-4): GAGVSQSPRYKVAKRGQDVALRCDPISGHVSLFWYQQALGQGPEFLTYFQNEAQLDKSGLPSDRFFAERPEGSVSTLKIQRTQQEDSAVYLCASSPGGATNEKLFFGSGTQLSVL.

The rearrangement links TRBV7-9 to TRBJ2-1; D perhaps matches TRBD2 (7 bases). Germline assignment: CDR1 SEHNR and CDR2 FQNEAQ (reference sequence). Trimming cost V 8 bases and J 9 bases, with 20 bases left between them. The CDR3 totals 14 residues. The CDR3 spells CASSRGGGPGEQFF. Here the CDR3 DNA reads TGTGCCAGCTCCCGAGGGGGGGGGCCCGGTGAGCAGTTCTTC. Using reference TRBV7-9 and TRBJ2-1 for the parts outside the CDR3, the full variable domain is DTGVSQNPRHKITKRGQNVTFRCDPISEHNRLYWYRQTLGQGPEFLTYFQNEAQLEKSRLLSDRFSAERPKGSFSTLEIQRTEQGDSAMYLCASSRGGGPGEQFFGPGTRLTVL.